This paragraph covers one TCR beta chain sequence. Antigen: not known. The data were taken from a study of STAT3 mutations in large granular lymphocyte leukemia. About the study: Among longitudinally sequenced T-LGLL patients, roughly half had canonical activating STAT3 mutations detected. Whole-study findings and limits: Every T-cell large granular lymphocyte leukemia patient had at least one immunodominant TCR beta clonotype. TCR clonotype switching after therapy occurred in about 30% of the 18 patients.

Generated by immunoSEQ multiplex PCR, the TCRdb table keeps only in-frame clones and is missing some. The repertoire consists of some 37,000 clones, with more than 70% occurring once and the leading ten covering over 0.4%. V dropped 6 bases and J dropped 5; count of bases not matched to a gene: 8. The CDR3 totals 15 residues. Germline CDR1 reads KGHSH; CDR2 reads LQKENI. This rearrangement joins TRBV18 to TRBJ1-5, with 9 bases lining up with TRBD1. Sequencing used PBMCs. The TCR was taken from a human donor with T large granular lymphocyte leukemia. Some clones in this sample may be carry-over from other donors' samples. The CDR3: CASSPGTGSYQPQHF. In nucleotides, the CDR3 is TGTGCCAGCTCCCCCGGGACAGGGAGTTATCAGCCCCAGCATTTT.